This section outlines one T cell receptor (beta chain) sequence together with its context. Its antigen is undetermined. The data are from a study of PD-1 blockade in classical Hodgkin lymphoma. The study's findings and limits: Patients who began taking nivolumab under 1 year after ASCT were left out. It was among complete responders that baseline diversity resembled that of newly diagnosed patients. Possible causes of repertoire differences, disease activity or prior therapy, remain undefined.

No patient escaped relapse after autologous stem cell transplantation, and brentuximab vedotin exposure varied. The repertoire was sequenced with immunoSEQ multiplex PCR; TCRdb's copy has only in-frame clones and lacks some. The sample holds about 15,000 clones; approximately 58% are singletons and the top ten take around 11%. V trimming: 4 bases; J trimming: 6 bases; junction bases outside the gene matches: 12. CDR1 and CDR2 from the germline V gene are LGHNA and YNFKEQ. The CDR3 spans 15 residues. The clonotype originates from a human donor with classical Hodgkin lymphoma. This chain connects TRBV4-2 to TRBJ2-7, with TRBD1 identical over 7 bases. The source was peripheral blood mononuclear cells (PBMCs), collected at baseline. The CDR3 nucleotides read TGTGCCAGCAGCCGACCTGGAGAGGGGGCGGGCGAGCAGTACTTC. Its protein product is CASSRPGEGAGEQYF.